This T cell receptor beta chain was captured by sequencing in a study of beta chain features in type 1 diabetes. Since all of the isolated RNA was reverse transcribed, expressed TCRB transcripts were what got sequenced. Sequencing of naive, central memory and regulatory T cell samples gave an average of around 4 million reads. Some clones are missing from TCRdb's copy, which holds only in-frame ones; the method was immunoSEQ multiplex PCR. Counted here are 500,000 to 700,000 clones, around a sixth occurring once; the ten biggest clones make up about 0.086%. Trimming removed 1 base from V and 5 bases from J, with 13 bases in between. The CDR3 consists of 15 residues. CDR1 and CDR2 (germline): SGHTA, FQGNSA. Study results and caveats: Moderate but significant shortening of TCRB CDR3s was recorded in all four CD4+ subsets from Type 1 diabetes patients.

About this clone itself: Its antigen is undetermined.

The chain links TRBV7-2 to TRBJ2-3, with TRBD1 as a possible D gene (6 bases). Sequencing was performed on naive CD4+ T cells from blood. The clonotype was recovered from a man aged 18 to 30 in good health. The chain's CDR3 is CASSLEGSRGDTQYF. In DNA form, the CDR3 reads TGTGCCAGCAGCTTAGAGGGGTCCAGGGGAGATACGCAGTATTTT. Combining the CDR3 with reference TRBV7-2 and TRBJ2-3 gives the whole variable domain GAGVSQSPSNKVTEKGKDVELRCDPISGHTALYWYRQSLGQGLEFLIYFQGNSAPDKSGLPSDRFSAERTGGSVSTLTIQRTQQEDSAVYLCASSLEGSRGDTQYFGPGTRLTVL.